The 29 T cell receptor beta chains below come from one sample, sequenced in a study of blood T cell repertoires in COVID-19. Generated by immunoSEQ multiplex PCR, the TCRdb table keeps only in-frame clones and is missing some. This sample has approximately 350,000 clones; roughly 90% occur once, and the top ten carry about 2.9%. Sequenced material: peripheral blood. The receptors here all came from a woman aged 25-40 years with COVID-19, enrolled during active disease.

V and J are TRBV5-1 and TRBJ2-1, with D possibly being TRBD1 (6 bases). This CDR3 region has 15 residues. CDR1 is SGHRS, CDR2 YFSETQ, per germline. Trimming cost V 6 bases and J 7 bases, with 20 bases left between them. CDR3 amino acids: CASTKNPGVENEQFF. The CDR3 DNA is TGCGCCAGCACAAAAAATCCAGGGGTAGAGAATGAGCAGTTCTTC.

The CDR3 reads CASSTGTAYEQYV. The DNA of the CDR3 is TGTGCCAGCAGTACCGGGACAGCCTACGAGCAGTACGTC. The chain recombines TRBV6-2 or TRBV6-3 with TRBJ2-7, with 7 bases matching TRBD1. V gave up 5 bases and J gave up 2 bases; unmatched junction bases: 3. The CDR3 spans 13 residues. CDR1 MNHEY and CDR2 SVGEGT come from the germline V gene.

The chain combines TRBV6-5 with TRBJ1-2; no definite D call. Trimming took off 2 bases at V and 6 bases at J, with 4 bases between the two ends. CDR1 is MNHEY and CDR2 is SVGAGI in the germline V gene. CDR3 length: 11 amino acids. The CDR3 loop is CASSYGDGYTF. DNA for the CDR3: TGTGCCAGCAGTTACGGAGATGGCTACACCTTC.

This clone was observed a single time. This chain uses TRBV3-1 (or the pseudogene TRBV3-2) with TRBJ2-1; 7 bases are shared with TRBD2. This CDR3 spans 17 amino acids. The germline CDR1 and CDR2 sequences are LGHDT and YNNKEL (reference sequence). V was pared by 1 base and J by 0 bases, with 6 bases of the junction left unmatched. In nucleotides, the CDR3 is TGTGCCAGCAGCCAAGGGAGGGACTATCGCTCCTACAATGAGCAGTTCTTC. Amino acid sequence: CASSQGRDYRSYNEQFF.

The CDR3, as DNA: TGTGCCAGCATAGGGAACAGGGGCGACACTGAAGCTTTCTTT. This sequence encodes CASIGNRGDTEAFF. V and J are TRBV27 and TRBJ1-1; the match to TRBD1 covers 7 bases. This CDR3 spans 14 amino acids. Germline CDR1 reads MNHEY; CDR2 reads SMNVEV (reference sequence). J was trimmed by 3 bases and V by 7 bases; bases with no gene match: 8.

This clone was observed a single time. The chain carries TRBV7-8 and TRBJ2-6, with a possible D match to TRBD1 (6 bases). V dropped 3 bases and J dropped 0 bases, with 15 bases sitting between them. The CDR3 is 18 residues long. Per germline, CDR1 SGHVS and CDR2 FQNEAQ. CDR3 sequence (DNA): TGTGCCAGCAGCTTTCAAACAGGGTGGGGCTCTGGGGCCAACGTCCTGACTTTC. Translation gives CASSFQTGWGSGANVLTF.

This clone was seen a single time. The gene calls are TRBV27 and TRBJ1-4; 7 bases align to TRBD1. CDR1 and CDR2 (germline): MNHEY, SMNVEV (reference sequence). This CDR3 comprises 17 residues. Losses at the gene ends were 5 bases for V and 4 bases for J; bases not matched to a gene: 13. The DNA of the CDR3 is TGTGCCAGCAGTCGACGACCGACAGGGTTTGATAATGAAAAACTGTTTTTT. Translation: CASSRRPTGFDNEKLFF.

V usage is TRBV21-1 and J usage is TRBJ2-2; TRBD1 reflects the table's D call only, with no check against the DNA. TRBV21-1 is given as a pseudogene. The CDR3 is made up of 18 amino acids. The CDR3 is CASSLLPNRGRDTGELFF. CDR3 nucleotides: TGTGCCAGCAGCCTCCTCCCAAACAGGGGGCGAGACACCGGGGAGCTGTTTTTT.

V usage is TRBV2 and J usage is TRBJ1-5; TRBD1 agrees at 7 bases. The CDR3 consists of 12 residues. J gave up 5 bases and V 8 bases, and 3 bases lay outside the gene matches. Germline V lookup: CDR1 SNHLY, CDR2 FYNNEI. CDR3 protein: CASGQEHQPQHF. The DNA for the CDR3 is TGTGCCAGCGGACAGGAGCATCAGCCCCAGCATTTT.

The V gene is TRBV7-2, the J gene TRBJ1-1, with D hard to call. This CDR3 has 14 amino acids. Deletions cut 5 bases from V and 4 bases from J, with 14 bases between. Germline V gene sequence: CDR1 SGHTA, CDR2 FQGNSA. CDR3 sequence (DNA): TGTGCCAGCAGCACTCTATCTCGGGGCACTGAAGCTTTCTTT. It encodes CASSTLSRGTEAFF.

The genes are TRBV25-1 and TRBJ1-2; D possibly corresponds to TRBD1 (6 bases). The V gene lost 4 bases and the J gene lost 5 bases, with 11 bases spanning the gap. CDR1 and CDR2 from the germline V gene are MGHDK and SYGVNS. The CDR3 has 13 amino acids. Here the CDR3 reads CASSGDTPYGYTF. The CDR3, as DNA: TGTGCCAGCAGTGGGGACACTCCATATGGCTACACCTTC.

In the case of this clone: An end of the junction does not agree with germline; a read error may underlie this. J is TRBJ2-2 and V is TRBV7-7, with 11 nucleotides matching TRBD1. This CDR3 has 16 residues. Germline values: CDR1 SSHAT, CDR2 FNYEAQ (reference sequence). CDR3 amino acids: CASSVGQGAYTGELFF. CDR3 DNA sequence: TGTGCTAGCAGCGTAGGACAGGGGGCCTACACCGGGGAGCTGTTTTTT.

The chain recombines TRBV6-2 or TRBV6-3 with TRBJ1-2; tentative D call: TRBD1 (6 bases). The V gene's germline CDR1 is MNHEY and CDR2 SVGEGT. The CDR3 has 15 residues. V lost 2 bases, J lost 8 bases, and 18 bases lay in between. CDR3 region: CASSYRANTGNGYTF. The CDR3 nucleotides read TGTGCCAGCAGTTACCGGGCTAATACAGGGAACGGCTACACCTTC.

The chain combines TRBV11-2 with TRBJ1-3; unclear D gene. The germline V gene has CDR1 SGHAT and CDR2 FQNNGV. V lost 3 bases and J 4 bases, leaving 13 bases between the germline ends. The CDR3 sequence is 15 residues long. DNA for the CDR3: TGTGCCAGCAGCTTTAATCCGGGAGCGGGAAACACCATATATTTT. It translates to CASSFNPGAGNTIYF. Looking up the rest from reference TRBV11-2 and TRBJ1-3 gives the full variable domain: EAGVAQSPRYKIIEKRQSVAFWCNPISGHATLYWYQQILGQGPKLLIQFQNNGVVDDSQLPKDRFSAERLKGVDSTLKIQPAKLEDSAVYLCASSFNPGAGNTIYFGEGSWLTVV.

The chain couples TRBV7-8 to TRBJ2-1; 10 bases are shared with TRBD2. V was pared by 5 bases and J by 8 bases, with 6 bases of the junction left unmatched. Germline assignment: CDR1 SGHVS and CDR2 FQNEAQ. The CDR3 is made up of 14 amino acids. The CDR3 bases are TGTGCCAGCAGCCCGGGACTAGCGTCCGATGAGCAGTTCTTC. Protein: CASSPGLASDEQFF.

CDR3 nucleotides: TGTGCCAGCAGCCTAGGGGGGGTGAACACTGAAGCTTTCTTT. It specifies CASSLGGVNTEAFF. The V call is TRBV6-5, the J call TRBJ1-1; maybe TRBD1 (6 bases). The CDR3 totals 14 residues. V was shortened by 6 bases and J by 0 bases, with 11 bases between the two germline ends. Germline V gene lookup returns CDR1 MNHEY and CDR2 SVGAGI.

This sequence joins TRBV7-9 and TRBJ1-2, with D possibly being TRBD1 (5 bases). Germline CDR1 is SEHNR and CDR2 is FQNEAQ (reference sequence). The CDR3 loop spans 16 amino acids. The V and J ends lost 4 bases and 1 base respectively, with 16 bases between them. The DNA for the CDR3 is TGTGCCAGCAGCTCTCCGAACAGGCCCCTTAACTATGGCTACACCTTC. Amino acids: CASSSPNRPLNYGYTF.

This clone was recorded once. The rearrangement links TRBV5-1 to TRBJ2-2, with 11 bases lining up with TRBD2. With V trimmed by 0 bases and J by 6 bases, 7 bases remained unmatched. Germline lookup yields CDR1 SGHRS and CDR2 YFSETQ. The CDR3 loop spans 17 amino acids. This CDR3 reads CASSLVLAGGASGELFF. CDR3 sequence (DNA): TGCGCCAGCAGCTTGGTGCTAGCGGGGGGCGCGTCCGGGGAGCTGTTTTTT.

The chain joins TRBV10-2 to TRBJ1-6; 9 bases are a match to TRBD1. Germline V gene sequence: CDR1 WSHSY, CDR2 SAAADI. This CDR3 is 16 amino acids long. V was pared by 0 bases and J by 9 bases, with 6 bases of the junction left unmatched. The CDR3 DNA reads TGCGCCAGCAGTGAGTCTGGACAGGGGAGGACTTCACCCCTCCACTTT. It is translated as CASSESGQGRTSPLHF.

CDR3 residues: CASSYSGLTEAFF. The DNA of the CDR3 is TGTGCCAGCAGTTACTCCGGACTCACTGAAGCTTTCTTT. The chain links TRBV6-6 to TRBJ1-1; D remains unclear. Per germline, CDR1 MNHNY and CDR2 SVGAGI (reference sequence). Trimming pared 0 bases from V and 4 bases from J, leaving 6 bases between. The CDR3 runs 13 residues.

The sample holds one count of this clone. This rearrangement joins TRBV5-1 to TRBJ2-5; D may be TRBD1 (5 bases). Trimming pared 3 bases from V and 2 bases from J, leaving 11 bases between. The CDR3 has 14 amino acids. Germline loops: CDR1 SGHRS, CDR2 YFSETQ. The chain's CDR3 is CASSSETAQETQYF. The CDR3 DNA is TGCGCCAGCAGCTCCGAGACAGCTCAAGAGACCCAGTACTTC.

V and J are TRBV6-2 or TRBV6-3 and TRBJ1-4, with D perhaps matching TRBD1 (5 bases). The ends were cut back, 5 bases at V and 0 bases at J, with 19 bases in the middle. This CDR3 has 18 amino acids. Looked up from germline, CDR1 is MNHEY and CDR2 is SVGEGT. In DNA, the CDR3 is TGTGCCAGCAGTCAAGGGACTCCAGGAGACGCAACTAATGAAAAACTGTTTTTT. Its protein is CASSQGTPGDATNEKLFF.

The chain combines TRBV30 with TRBJ1-1, with TRBD1 identical over 8 bases. CDR3 length: 13 residues. Germline loops: CDR1 GTSNPN, CDR2 SVGIG (reference sequence). The V and J ends lost 8 bases and 0 bases, in that order; junction bases with no gene match: 5. CDR3 sequence reads: CASDRGMNTEAFF. The CDR3 DNA is TGTGCCAGTGACAGGGGCATGAACACTGAAGCTTTCTTT.

The chain links TRBV6-4 to TRBJ2-7, with 9 positions matching TRBD2. The CDR3 is 20 residues long. Germline-derived CDR1 and CDR2 are MRHNA and SNTAGT. J lost 7 bases, V lost 6 bases, and 28 bases had no gene match. The DNA of the CDR3 is TGTGCCAGCAGGATACGACAGGGTCCGCAGCGGGAGGCCCGGCTACGAGAGCAGTACGTC. Its protein product is CASRIRQGPQREARLREQYV.

The CDR3 region is CASSTRDSMNTEAFF. CDR3 nucleotide sequence: TGTGCCAGCAGCACCCGGGACAGTATGAACACTGAAGCTTTCTTT. V gene TRBV7-8 combines with J gene TRBJ1-1; the match to TRBD1 covers 7 bases. The germline V gene has CDR1 SGHVS and CDR2 FQNEAQ. The CDR3 runs to 15 residues. The V and J ends lost 5 bases and 0 bases, in that order; junction bases with no gene match: 6. Looking up the rest from reference TRBV7-8 and TRBJ1-1 gives the full variable domain: GAGVSQSPRYKVAKRGQDVALRCDPISGHVSLFWYQQALGQGPEFLTYFQNEAQLDKSGLPSDRFFAERPEGSVSTLKIQRTQQEDSAVYLCASSTRDSMNTEAFFGQGTRLTVV.

The genes are TRBV7-2 and TRBJ2-7; 8 positions match TRBD2. Germline CDR1 reads SGHTA; CDR2 reads FQGNSA. Trimming at V came to 5 bases and at J to 2 bases, leaving 8 bases not matched to a gene. This CDR3 region has 15 residues. The CDR3 reads CASSPAGGGAYEQYF. The DNA for the CDR3 is TGTGCCAGCAGCCCTGCGGGGGGCGGGGCCTACGAGCAGTACTTC.

This chain connects TRBV2 to TRBJ2-1; D may be TRBD2 (6 bases). This CDR3 is 15 amino acids long. Germline loops: CDR1 SNHLY, CDR2 FYNNEI. V dropped 3 bases and J dropped 0 bases, with 9 bases sitting between them. The CDR3 DNA follows: TGTGCCAGCAGTGAGTCGCGGGGCTCCTACAATGAGCAGTTCTTC. The encoded protein is CASSESRGSYNEQFF.

The chain couples TRBV5-4 to TRBJ2-3; 8 bases line up with TRBD2. In germline, CDR1 is SGHNT, CDR2 YYREEE (reference sequence). The CDR3 totals 12 residues. Trimming took 7 bases from V and 4 from J; bases not matched to a gene: 2. The CDR3 coding sequence is TGTGCCAGCCGGGGGGGACCAGATACGCAGTATTTT. It encodes CASRGGPDTQYF.

V usage is TRBV19 and J usage is TRBJ2-3, with D possibly matching TRBD2 (7 bases). V dropped 7 bases and J dropped 0 bases, with 14 bases sitting between them. The germline gives CDR1 LNHDA, CDR2 SQIVND (reference sequence). The CDR3 extends over 15 amino acids. As DNA, the CDR3 is TGTGCCAGTAATGTGGCGGGGGCAAGCACAGATACGCAGTATTTT. Translation: CASNVAGASTDTQYF.